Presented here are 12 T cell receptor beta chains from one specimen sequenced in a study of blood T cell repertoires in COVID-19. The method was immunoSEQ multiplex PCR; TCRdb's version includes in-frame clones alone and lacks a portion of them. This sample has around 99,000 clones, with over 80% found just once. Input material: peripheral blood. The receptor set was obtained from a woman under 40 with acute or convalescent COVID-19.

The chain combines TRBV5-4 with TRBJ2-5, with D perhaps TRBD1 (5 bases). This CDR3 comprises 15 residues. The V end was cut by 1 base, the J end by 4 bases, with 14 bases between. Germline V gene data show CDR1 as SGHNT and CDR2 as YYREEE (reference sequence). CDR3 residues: CASSLIGRVRETQYF. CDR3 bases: TGTGCCAGCAGCTTGATAGGCAGGGTTCGAGAGACCCAGTACTTC.

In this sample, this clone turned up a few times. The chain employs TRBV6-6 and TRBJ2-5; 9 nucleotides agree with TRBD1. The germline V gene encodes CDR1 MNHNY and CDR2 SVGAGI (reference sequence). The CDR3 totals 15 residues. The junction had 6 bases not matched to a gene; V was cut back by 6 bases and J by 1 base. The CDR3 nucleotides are TGTGCCAGCAGAAACGACAGGGGGGTCCAAGAGACCCAGTACTTC. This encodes CASRNDRGVQETQYF.

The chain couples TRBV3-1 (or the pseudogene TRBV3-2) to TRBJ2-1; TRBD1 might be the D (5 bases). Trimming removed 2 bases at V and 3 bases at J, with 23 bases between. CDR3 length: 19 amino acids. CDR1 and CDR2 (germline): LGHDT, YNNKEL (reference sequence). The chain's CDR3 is CASSQLVVRVQGLYNEQFF. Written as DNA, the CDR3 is TGTGCCAGCAGCCAATTGGTCGTAAGAGTCCAGGGCCTCTACAATGAGCAGTTCTTC.

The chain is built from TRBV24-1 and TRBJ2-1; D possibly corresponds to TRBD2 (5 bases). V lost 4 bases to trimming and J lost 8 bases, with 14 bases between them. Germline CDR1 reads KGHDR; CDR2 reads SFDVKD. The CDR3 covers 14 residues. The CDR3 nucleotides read TGTGCCACCAGTGAGACTACTAGTTTCGATGAGCAGTTCTTC. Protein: CATSETTSFDEQFF.

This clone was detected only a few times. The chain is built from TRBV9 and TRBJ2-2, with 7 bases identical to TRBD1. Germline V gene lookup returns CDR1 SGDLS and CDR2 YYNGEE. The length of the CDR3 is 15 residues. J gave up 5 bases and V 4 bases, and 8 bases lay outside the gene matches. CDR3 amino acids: CASSPRQGGTGELFF. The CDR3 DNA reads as TGTGCCAGCAGCCCACGACAGGGTGGAACCGGGGAGCTGTTTTTT.

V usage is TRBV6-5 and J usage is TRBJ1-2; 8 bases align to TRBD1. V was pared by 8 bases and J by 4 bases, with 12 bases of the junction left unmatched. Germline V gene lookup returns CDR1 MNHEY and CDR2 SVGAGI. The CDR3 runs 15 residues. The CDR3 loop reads CASSSSGQAIYGYTF. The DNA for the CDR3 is TGTGCCAGCTCATCATCGGGACAGGCGATCTATGGCTACACCTTC.

CDR3 loop: CASSIVPPLFPPKFSPLHF. Here the CDR3 DNA reads TGTGCCAGTAGTATCGTTCCTCCGTTATTCCCTCCTAAATTTTCACCCCTCCACTTT. The chain has TRBV19 and TRBJ1-6, with D unresolved. CDR1 LNHDA and CDR2 SQIVND come from the germline V gene (reference sequence). With 3 bases removed from V and 9 bases from J, the gap between germline ends came to 27 bases. The length of the CDR3 is 19 residues.

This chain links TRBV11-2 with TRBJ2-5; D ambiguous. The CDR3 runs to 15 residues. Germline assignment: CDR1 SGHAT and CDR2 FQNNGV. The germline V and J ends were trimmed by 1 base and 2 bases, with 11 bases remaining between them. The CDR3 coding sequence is TGTGCCAGCAGCTTAGGTAGTGTCAGGCAAGAGACCCAGTACTTC. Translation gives CASSLGSVRQETQYF.

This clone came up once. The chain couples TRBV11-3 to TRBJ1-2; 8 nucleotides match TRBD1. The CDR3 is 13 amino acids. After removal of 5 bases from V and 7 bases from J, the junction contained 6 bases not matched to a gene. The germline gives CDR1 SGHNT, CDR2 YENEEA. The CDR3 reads CASSQGQVGGYTF. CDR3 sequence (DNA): TGTGCCAGCAGCCAGGGACAGGTTGGTGGCTACACCTTC. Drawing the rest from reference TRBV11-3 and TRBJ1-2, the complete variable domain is EAGVVQSPRYKIIEKKQPVAFWCNPISGHNTLYWYLQNLGQGPELLIRYENEEAVDDSQLPKDRFSAERLKGVDSTLKIQPAELGDSAVYLCASSQGQVGGYTFGSGTRLTVV.

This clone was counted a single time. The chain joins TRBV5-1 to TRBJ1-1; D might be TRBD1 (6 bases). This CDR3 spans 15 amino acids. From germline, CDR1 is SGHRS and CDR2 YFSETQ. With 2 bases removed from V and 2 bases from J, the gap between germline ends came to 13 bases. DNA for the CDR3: TGCGCCAGCAGCTTCTCGGGACAAACCAACACTGAAGCTTTCTTT. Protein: CASSFSGQTNTEAFF.

CDR3 in DNA: TGTGCTAGTGGTATGACTGTGGGGGCCGAGCAGTACTTC. Protein: CASGMTVGAEQYF. This chain joins TRBV12-5 and TRBJ2-7; tentative D call: TRBD1 (6 bases). V lost 5 bases and J lost 6, with 14 bases in between. This CDR3 comprises 13 residues. CDR1 is LGHNT, CDR2 FRNRAP, per germline.

CDR3 nucleotides: TGTGCCAGCAGCTTGGGGACAGGGAGAACGAATGAGCAGTTCTTC. Translation: CASSLGTGRTNEQFF. The chain is built from TRBV11-2 and TRBJ2-1, with 9 nucleotides matching TRBD1. The CDR3 is 15 residues long. Germline V gene data show CDR1 as SGHAT and CDR2 as FQNNGV. The junction had 7 bases not matched to a gene; V was cut back by 3 bases and J by 7 bases.